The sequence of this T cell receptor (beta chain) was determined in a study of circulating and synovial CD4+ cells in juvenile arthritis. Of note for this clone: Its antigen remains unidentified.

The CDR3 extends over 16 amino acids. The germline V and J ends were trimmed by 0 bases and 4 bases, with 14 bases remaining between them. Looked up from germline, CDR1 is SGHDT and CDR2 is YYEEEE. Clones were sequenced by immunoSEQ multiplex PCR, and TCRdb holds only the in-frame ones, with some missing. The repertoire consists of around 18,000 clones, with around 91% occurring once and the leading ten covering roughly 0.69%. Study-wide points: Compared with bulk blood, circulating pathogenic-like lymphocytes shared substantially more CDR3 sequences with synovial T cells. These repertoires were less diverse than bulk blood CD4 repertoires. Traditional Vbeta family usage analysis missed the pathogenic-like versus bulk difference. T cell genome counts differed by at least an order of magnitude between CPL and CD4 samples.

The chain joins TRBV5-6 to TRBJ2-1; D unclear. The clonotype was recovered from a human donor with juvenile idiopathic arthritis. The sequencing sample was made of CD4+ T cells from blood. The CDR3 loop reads CASSLVRQYIYNEQFF. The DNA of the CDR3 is TGTGCCAGCAGCTTGGTGCGGCAGTATATATACAATGAGCAGTTCTTC.